This T cell receptor (beta chain) appears in the sequencing data of a study of shared clonotypes between healthy human individuals. Study details: Each donor contributed plates that comprised three CD4 naive, three CD4 memory, two CD8 naive and one CD8 memory.

Investigators divided CD4+ cells into CD45RA+ naive and CD45RA-negative memory subsets. This clone was picked up a small number of times. The antigen remains unidentified. Study results and caveats: It was expected that sequencing depth would affect clonotype sharing among donors.

Measured with immunoSEQ multiplex PCR; TCRdb has only the in-frame clones, and not every one. Here the sample spans roughly 2.5 million clones, approximately 92% being singletons. Trimming took 0 bases from V and 4 from J, leaving 5 bases between them. The CDR3 runs to 13 residues. The germline gives CDR1 SGHRS, CDR2 YFSETQ. Sequenced sample: naive CD4+ T cells sorted from blood. Sample subset: CD45RA+ positively selected. The chain couples TRBV5-1 to TRBJ2-1, with D unclear. The source of this sequence is a man younger than 35 in good health. The CDR3 loop is CASSLALYNEQFF. CDR3 bases: TGCGCCAGCAGCTTGGCCCTATACAATGAGCAGTTCTTC. The variable domain in full, completed from reference TRBV5-1 and TRBJ2-1, reads KAGVTQTPRYLIKTRGQQVTLSCSPISGHRSVSWYQQTPGQGLQFLFEYFSETQRNKGNFPGRFSGRQFSNSRSEMNVSTLELGDSALYLCASSLALYNEQFFGPGTRLTVL.